Presented here are 16 T cell receptor beta chains from one specimen sequenced in a study of blood T cells in healthy people across ages. Together with a sample-barcoded 5' primer, a J-beta primer mix was included in a second PCR lasting about 7 to 11 cycles. TCRdb reprocessed the 5' RACE reads with MiXCR, giving one entry per CDR3 protein. This table holds around 800,000 distinct CDR3 sequences, around 45% found once. Material for sequencing was blood. These receptors originate from a man older than 75 in good health.

About this clonotype itself: A read error may be the cause here, since a much bigger clone is one base away. V and J are TRBV28 and TRBJ2-7; no firm D call. The CDR3 extends over 16 amino acids. Trimming left V 5 bases short and J 0 bases short, with 17 bases between. The germline gives CDR1 MDHEN, CDR2 SYDVKM. This CDR3 is CASSLTARPSSYEQYF. The CDR3 DNA follows: TGTGCCAGCAGTCTAACTGCGCGGCCAAGCTCCTACGAGCAGTACTTC.

This clonotype turned up a few times. The chain joins TRBV21-1 to TRBJ1-6; the listed D gene, TRBD1, was not tested against the DNA. TRBV21-1 is an annotated pseudogene. The CDR3 is 16 residues long. CDR3 DNA sequence: TGTGCCAGCAGCTTATTAACCGGGAGAGTTAATTCACCCCTCCACTTT. Its protein is CASSLLTGRVNSPLHF.

In its sample, this clonotype was seen a few times. The chain links TRBV7-2 to TRBJ2-5; D remains ambiguous. CDR3 length equals 16 residues. V was shortened by 6 bases and J by 11 bases, with 28 bases between the two germline ends. Per the germline V gene, CDR1 is SGHTA and CDR2 is FQGNSA. The DNA of the CDR3 is TGTGCCAGCAGTCCCCCTTCCATAGTAATATTCGATGAGCAGTACTTC. This encodes CASSPPSIVIFDEQYF.

This clonotype was seen more than once but under ten times. The chain combines TRBV7-2 with TRBJ1-1; no reliable D call. This CDR3 is built from 15 residues. CDR1 SGHTA and CDR2 FQGNSA come from the germline V gene. The V end lost 1 base, the J end lost 5 bases, and 14 bases lay between the germline ends. CDR3 sequence: CASSLDSGLTTEAFF. CDR3 nucleotides: TGTGCCAGCAGCTTAGATTCGGGCCTCACAACTGAAGCTTTCTTT.

This clonotype was observed a few times. CDR3 DNA sequence: TGCAGTGCCCCTCGTACTAGCGGGAGGGACATTCAGTACTTC. This encodes CSAPRTSGRDIQYF. The genes are TRBV20-1 and TRBJ2-4, with TRBD2 matching over 13 bases. CDR1 is DFQATT and CDR2 is SNEGSKA in the germline V gene (reference sequence). Trimming took 6 bases from V and 8 from J; bases not matched to a gene: 7. This CDR3 has 14 amino acids.

The chain couples TRBV7-9 to TRBJ1-2; possible D gene TRBD1, 5 bases. The CDR3 length is 15 residues. Trimming removed 1 base at V and 1 base at J, with 10 bases between. CDR1 and CDR2 from the germline V gene are SEHNR and FQNEAQ (reference sequence). CDR3 nucleotides: TGTGCCAGCAGCTTAGGACAGACCAATAACTATGGCTACACCTTC. It translates to CASSLGQTNNYGYTF.

This clonotype was counted between two and nine times. The gene calls are TRBV5-1 and TRBJ2-1; 13 bases are a match to TRBD2. The V gene end was trimmed by 2 bases and the J gene end by 3 bases; junction bases not matched to a gene: 11. There are 19 residues in the CDR3. From germline, CDR1 is SGHRS and CDR2 YFSETQ. In DNA, the CDR3 is TGCGCCAGCAGCTTAGACACCTGGACTAGCGGGAGTTTCTACAATGAGCAGTTCTTC. It encodes CASSLDTWTSGSFYNEQFF.

This clonotype has a handful of counts. The V call is TRBV7-8, the J call TRBJ2-7, with 7 bases that match TRBD2. Germline V gives CDR1 SGHVS, CDR2 FQNEAQ. The CDR3 totals 14 residues. Losses at the gene ends were 5 bases for V and 0 bases for J; bases not matched to a gene: 4. The CDR3 DNA sequence: TGTGCCAGCAGCCCCTGGGGGGGCTCCTACGAGCAGTACTTC. Encoded protein: CASSPWGGSYEQYF.

This clonotype was seen only a few times. The V and J genes are TRBV6-5 and TRBJ1-6; tentative D call: TRBD1 (5 bases). Per the germline V gene, CDR1 is MNHEY and CDR2 is SVGAGI. This CDR3 comprises 14 residues. Trimming removed 0 bases at V and 10 bases at J, with 10 bases between. In DNA form, the CDR3 reads TGTGCCAGCAGTTACTCGGGGGGGAGATCACCCCTCCACTTT. It yields the protein CASSYSGGRSPLHF.

This clonotype was observed once. V is TRBV20-1 and J is TRBJ2-1, with 10 bases lining up with TRBD2. Germline V gene lookup returns CDR1 DFQATT and CDR2 SNEGSKA (reference sequence). Trimming removed 0 bases from V and 7 bases from J; junction bases left unmatched: 15. This CDR3 has 18 residues. CDR3 loop: CSARDPSGRVHRVNEQFF. Written as DNA, the CDR3 is TGCAGTGCTAGAGACCCTAGCGGGAGAGTACATCGGGTGAATGAGCAGTTCTTC.

This clonotype was seen ten or more times. The chain couples TRBV7-9 to TRBJ1-6; no reliable D call. This CDR3 has 12 amino acids. Trimming shortened V by 0 bases and J by 12 bases, and 6 bases separated the two germline ends. Germline assignment: CDR1 SEHNR and CDR2 FQNEAQ (reference sequence). CDR3 sequence: CASSLAEGPLHF. Written as DNA, the CDR3 is TGTGCCAGCAGCTTAGCCGAAGGACCCCTCCACTTT.

The chain carries TRBV6-1 and TRBJ2-7; TRBD2 matches 7 bases. The J call could be wrong; TRBJ2-4 is a better fit for the DNA end. Germline CDR1 MNHNS, CDR2 SASEGT. The CDR3 spans 15 residues. CDR3: CASSARVVAGNIQYF. CDR3 coding DNA: TGTGCCAGCAGTGCCCGGGTCGTAGCGGGAAACATTCAGTACTTC.

This chain uses TRBV4-2 with TRBJ2-7; D is undetermined. Looked up from germline, CDR1 is LGHNA and CDR2 is YNFKEQ. V shed 4 bases and J shed 6 bases, with 19 bases lying between them. This CDR3 has 15 residues. The CDR3: CASSPDLGYNGEQYF. The CDR3 coding sequence is TGTGCCAGCAGCCCTGACCTGGGATACAACGGCGAGCAGTACTTC.

The chain couples TRBV29-1 to TRBJ2-1; 11 positions match TRBD2. The length of the CDR3 is 17 residues. Germline V gene sequence: CDR1 SQVTM, CDR2 ANQGSEA. After removal of 4 bases from V and 1 base from J, the junction contained 9 bases not matched to a gene. This CDR3 reads CSVGGTSGPESYNEQFF. The CDR3 bases are TGCAGCGTTGGAGGGACTAGCGGACCTGAGTCCTACAATGAGCAGTTCTTC.

This sequence joins TRBV5-1 and TRBJ2-7; 14 positions agree with TRBD2. Germline assignment: CDR1 SGHRS and CDR2 YFSETQ. This CDR3 contains 16 residues. Germline trimming cut 4 bases from V and 2 bases from J; bases unmatched to any gene: 5. The CDR3 DNA sequence: TGCGCCAGCAGCGCCGGGACTAGCGGGAGTGCCTACGAGCAGTACTTC. Protein: CASSAGTSGSAYEQYF.

The gene calls are TRBV28 and TRBJ2-1; 7 nucleotides agree with TRBD1. The germline gives CDR1 MDHEN, CDR2 SYDVKM. The CDR3 covers 12 residues. V was pared by 5 bases and J by 10 bases, with 5 bases of the junction left unmatched. The CDR3 region is CASSQSDREQFF. The CDR3 nucleotides read TGTGCCAGCAGTCAGTCGGACAGGGAGCAGTTCTTC. Supplemented by reference TRBV28 and TRBJ2-1, the full variable domain reads DVKVTQSSRYLVKRTGEKVFLECVQDMDHENMFWYRQDPGLGLRLIYFSYDVKMKEKGDIPEGYSVSREKKERFSLILESASTNQTSMYLCASSQSDREQFFGPGTRLTVL.